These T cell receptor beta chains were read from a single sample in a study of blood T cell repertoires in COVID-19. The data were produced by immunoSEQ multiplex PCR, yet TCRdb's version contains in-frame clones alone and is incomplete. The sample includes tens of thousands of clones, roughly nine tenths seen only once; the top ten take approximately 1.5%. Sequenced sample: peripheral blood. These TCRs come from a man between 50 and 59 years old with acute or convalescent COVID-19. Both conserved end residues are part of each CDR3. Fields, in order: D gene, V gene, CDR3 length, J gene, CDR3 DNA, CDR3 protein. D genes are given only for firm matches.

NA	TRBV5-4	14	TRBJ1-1	TGTGCCAGCAGCGCAATTGAACTCAACACTGAAGCTTTCTTT	CASSAIELNTEAFF
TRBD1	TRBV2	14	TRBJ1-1	TGTGCCAGCAGCCAGACAGGGATGAACACTGAAGCTTTCTTT	CASSQTGMNTEAFF
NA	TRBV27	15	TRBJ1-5	TGTGCCAGCAGTTTTTCCCCCAATAGCAATCAGCCCCAGCATTTT	CASSFSPNSNQPQHF
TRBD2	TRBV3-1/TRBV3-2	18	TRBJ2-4	TGTGCCAGCAGCCACGCGACTAGCGGGGGGGTAGCCAAAAACATTCAGTACTTC	CASSHATSGGVAKNIQYF
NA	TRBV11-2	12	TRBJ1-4	TGTGCCAGCAAGAGAACTAATGAAAAACTGTTTTTT	CASKRTNEKLFF
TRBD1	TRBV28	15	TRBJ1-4	TGTGCCAGCAGTTTAGGGGCGAGGGGGCGAGAAAAACTGTTTTTT	CASSLGARGREKLFF
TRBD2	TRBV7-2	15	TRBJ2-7	TGTGCCAGCAGCTCCAACCTATATGCGGGGGGCGAGCAGTACTTC	CASSSNLYAGGEQYF
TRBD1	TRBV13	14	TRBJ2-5	TGTGCCAGCAGCTATTCAGGGGGATATCAGACCCAGTACTTC	CASSYSGGYQTQYF
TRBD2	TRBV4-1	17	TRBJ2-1	TGCGCCAGCAGCCAAGACGCAACTAGCGCACCCTACAATGAGCAGTTCTTC	CASSQDATSAPYNEQFF
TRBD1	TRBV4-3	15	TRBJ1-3	TGCGCCAGCAGCCAAGAGAGGGGGCCTGGAAACACCATATATTTT	CASSQERGPGNTIYF
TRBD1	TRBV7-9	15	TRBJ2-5	TGTGCCAGCAGCCGCACAACAGGGGGCTGGGAGACCCAGTACTTC	CASSRTTGGWETQYF
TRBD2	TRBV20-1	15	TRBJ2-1	TGCAGTGCTAGTCGGCTAGCGGGAGGAATCGATGAGCAGTTCTTC	CSASRLAGGIDEQFF
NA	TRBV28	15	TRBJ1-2	TGTGCCAGCAGGATGAGACAGCTAGCTAACTATGGCTACACCTTC	CASRMRQLANYGYTF
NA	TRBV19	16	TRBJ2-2	TGTGCCAGTAGTATAGTAGGGGGAACGAACACCGGGGAGCTGTTTTTT	CASSIVGGTNTGELFF